Listed here is a single T cell receptor beta chain. This clonotype came up a few times. Its cognate antigen has yet to be identified. No quality values exist for individual bases; no much larger clone is one base distant. The data belong to a study of regulatory T cells in long-lasting Graves disease (dated by TCRdb to the early 2020s). Turning to the overall study: Newly diagnosed Graves' disease patients had taken antithyroid drugs for less than 3 months. Patients with persistent Graves' disease were compared with patients with newly diagnosed Graves' disease using TCR sequencing and RNA sequencing of peripheral blood. The study was conducted in China and was registered as a clinical trial. A total of approximately 35 samples underwent TCR sequencing: around 13 from persistent and roughly 20 from newly diagnosed Graves' disease patients.

From a lookup of the germline V gene, CDR1 and CDR2 are KGHSH and LQKENI. Unmatched junction bases come to 9, with V trimmed by 3 bases and J by 4 bases. CDR3 length: 18 amino acids, cysteine to phenylalanine. Solely the CDR3 DNA is kept, with 54 bases framed from the first base. What the time point label conveys for this sample: newly diagnosed GD, antithyroid drugs for less than 3 months. RNA was extracted from PBMCs in TRIzol for both TCR sequencing and RNA sequencing. The diagnosis of Graves' disease was made according to American Thyroid Association guidelines. The patients came from an endocrinology department in Xi'an, China. From each patient, 7.5 to 9.5 milliliters of peripheral blood was collected into an EDTA anticoagulant tube. Ficoll Paque Plus density gradient separation was used to isolate PBMCs, and no further T cell sorting was performed. An Agilent 2100 Bioanalyzer and agarose gel were used to check RNA quality, while a NanoDrop 2000 measured RNA concentration.

The investigation overall reported the following: Compared with newly diagnosed patients, patients with persistent Graves' disease had lower TCR Shannon entropy and fewer highly expanded clones, which suggests clonal expansion. The study examined only peripheral blood because the primary lesion, thyroid tissue, could not be accessed. The authors acknowledged the small sample size as a limitation that may reduce accuracy. Preferential use of TRBV28, TRBJ1-2 and TRBJ2-5 was observed in persistent disease, whereas TRBV20-1 and TRBJ2-1 were favored in newly diagnosed disease. More public clonotypes were shared among persistent patients (under 3,000) than among newly diagnosed patients (over 900). Only the TCR beta chain was sequenced and analyzed.

To prepare the library, multiplex PCR was applied. The data were produced on an Illumina HiSeq 4000. CDR3 regions were amplified by Arm-PCR with iRepertoire HTBI primers to construct TCR beta libraries. Before sequencing, the PCR products went through gel purification. The paper's data handling went like this. A total of roughly 67 TRBV and under 15 TRBJ segments were identified across samples and were used for gene usage analysis of CDR3 amino acid clonotypes. COPE and FqMerger were used to merge the filtered high-quality paired reads into contigs. BLAST was used to align contigs to IMGT TRBV, TRBD and TRBJ reference genes, and CDR3 was defined according to IMGT. Any clonotype with a frequency above 0.1% was classified as a highly expanded clone. Shannon entropy served as the measure of repertoire diversity, while the Gini coefficient captured V-J evenness. Public clonotypes were defined as clonotypes shared by more than one individual. TCRdb handled the public reads itself, with Q25 trimming in fastp and clone calling in MiXCR, and kept productive beta chains. CDR3 protein sequences are deduplicated, and each keeps its most common genes and DNA. TCRdb's processing, not the authors' own work, is the source of the V and J calls. Within this sample are 450,000 to 700,000 distinct CDR3 sequences, with 13% of them counted one time only. Together, the top ten hold roughly a tenth of the sample.

This sample also appeared in a second study, on T cells in Graves' hyperthyroidism and ophthalmopathy. As the second publication notes: A patient counted as having stable Graves' hyperthyroidism if no progression to ophthalmopathy occurred over 18 months of follow-up. The hyperthyroidism patients were between 18 and 65 years old and newly diagnosed, with a disease duration of less than 2 months. Any patient with an uncontrolled infection, another autoimmune disease, pregnancy or lactation was excluded. Diagnoses were established on the basis of clinical symptoms, serum thyroxine and TRAb, thyroid ultrasound, and orbital computed tomography. The TCR CDR3 was subjected to a first round of RT-PCR using the HTBI primer set and the Qiagen OneStep RT-PCR kit. Most expanded thyroid clonotypes (frequency above 0.001) were also detected in blood, suggesting blood repertoires may reflect thyroid immune responses. In cross-validation, a model built on a 13 V-J signature told ophthalmopathy apart from stable hyperthyroidism with just under 90% sensitivity and about 81% specificity, and in testing the same model reached 80%/75%. In validation, the model predicted progression to ophthalmopathy a median of roughly 6.2 months before onset, with over 55% sensitivity and almost 75% specificity. TCR V-J signatures able to tell the groups apart were searched for in a discovery cohort of some 97 patients, of whom more than 40 had Graves' ophthalmopathy and more than 55 had stable Graves' hyperthyroidism. An independent validation cohort of about 19 hyperthyroidism patients and 17 patients who later progressed to ophthalmopathy tested prospective prediction of ophthalmopathy. The roughly 100 discovery patients were randomly split 7:3 into training and test sets. In addition, the study compared T-cell repertoires in thyroid tissue and in blood from about 6 Graves' hyperthyroidism patients. Once sampling was done, hyperthyroidism patients were given methimazole at a starting dose of 30 mg daily, whereas ophthalmopathy patients were given high-dose intravenous methylprednisolone. Libraries were constructed in a second round of multiplex PCR, after which size selection and purification were performed. The libraries were sequenced on an Illumina HiSeq2000 using paired-end 100 bp reads. Raw data were processed with SOAPnuke, discarding reads with adapters, uncalled bases, mean Phred below 15, or no exact constant-primer or identifier match. COPE v1.2.5 was used to merge high-quality paired reads, and clonotypes were defined as unique nucleotide sequences. MiTCR v1.1 was used to align clonotypes to the IMGT TRBV, TRBD and TRBJ reference segments. The analysis was restricted to V-J combinations with a frequency above 0.0001, which together covered 99% to 99.2% of the repertoires. A TCS score was defined as the ratio between F50 (clonal expansion) and ExV (chaos), using BLOSUM62-based TCRdist between CDR3 peptides within each V-J. Welch's t-statistics and random forest reduced 500 to 650 V-J features to 13, which were used in a naive Bayes classifier (R e1071). Sample size was not statistically predetermined, and investigators were not blinded to group allocation. According to the paper, TCR Vbeta CDR3 sequencing was carried out on some 140 peripheral blood samples, which came from approximately 41 ophthalmopathy, around 75 hyperthyroidism and about 17 progressor patients.

Sequencing was performed on peripheral blood mononuclear cells (PBMCs), taken at new diagnosis, from a patient treated with antithyroid drugs. The sequence came from a man under 40 with Graves disease. Donor details come from another sample of the same person, matched by shared clones. The chain was built from TRBV18 and TRBJ2-3; TRBD2 aligns with 14 central bases. This receptor carries the CDR3 CASSPGTSGSFAADTQYF. DNA sequence: TGTGCCAGCTCACCCGGGACTAGCGGGAGCTTTGCCGCAGATACGCAGTATTTT.